This passage covers 22 T cell receptor beta chains from one sample sequenced in a study of cytomegalovirus exposure and HLA in healthy donors. The PCR was carried out with 60 Vbeta primers and 13 Jbeta primers. TCRdb's table, derived via immunoSEQ multiplex PCR, lists solely in-frame clones and lacks some. In the table there are roughly 170,000 clones, approximately 80% of which are singletons. The specimen was PBMCs. Every receptor here comes from a woman aged 25 to 39 in good health and CMV-seronegative.

The V and J genes are TRBV5-1 and TRBJ1-1; D may be TRBD1 (5 bases). Germline values: CDR1 SGHRS, CDR2 YFSETQ. Trimming pared 5 bases from V and 1 base from J, leaving 12 bases between. The CDR3 loop spans 14 amino acids. The CDR3 reads CASRLQGGNTEAFF. In DNA form, the CDR3 reads TGCGCCAGCAGACTCCAGGGCGGGAACACTGAAGCTTTCTTT.

This rearrangement joins TRBV10-3 to TRBJ1-5; the match to TRBD1 covers 7 bases. The CDR3 extends over 17 amino acids. The V gene's germline CDR1 is ENHRY and CDR2 SYGVKD. V shed 2 bases, J shed 0 bases, and the junction held 7 bases outside the gene matches. The CDR3 coding sequence is TGTGCCATCAGTGAGACCGACAGGGCTGTTAGCAATCAGCCCCAGCATTTT. Translated: CAISETDRAVSNQPQHF.

The chain couples TRBV15 to TRBJ2-7, with TRBD1 matching 10 bases. After removal of 5 bases from V and 5 bases from J, the junction contained 9 bases not matched to a gene. Germline assignment: CDR1 LNHNV and CDR2 YYDKDF (reference sequence). The CDR3 contains 15 residues. In DNA, the CDR3 is TGTGCCACCAGCTTAGGGGGGACAGGGGAAGACGAGCAGTACTTC. Translated: CATSLGGTGEDEQYF. The full variable domain, in which reference TRBV15 and TRBJ2-7 provide the parts outside the CDR3, is DAMVIQNPRYQVTQFGKPVTLSCSQTLNHNVMYWYQQKSSQAPKLLFHYYDKDFNNEADTPDNFQSRRPNTSFCFLDIRSPGLGDTAMYLCATSLGGTGEDEQYFGPGTRLTVT.

This chain joins TRBV28 and TRBJ1-1; perhaps TRBD1 as D (6 bases). Germline CDR1 is MDHEN and CDR2 is SYDVKM. CDR3 size: 14 residues. Trimming stripped 11 bases from V and 2 bases from J, with 18 bases between. CDR3 sequence: CALRGGAGNTEAFF. The CDR3 DNA is TGTGCCCTCAGGGGAGGGGCCGGAAACACTGAAGCTTTCTTT. The full variable domain, completed using reference TRBV28 and TRBJ1-1, is DVKVTQSSRYLVKRTGEKVFLECVQDMDHENMFWYRQDPGLGLRLIYFSYDVKMKEKGDIPEGYSVSREKKERFSLILESASTNQTSMYLCALRGGAGNTEAFFGQGTRLTVV.

This clone appeared once. The rearrangement links TRBV19 to TRBJ2-7; 9 bases fit TRBD1. Germline-derived CDR1 and CDR2 are LNHDA and SQIVND (reference sequence). Trimming at V came to 6 bases and at J to 2 bases, leaving 5 bases not matched to a gene. The CDR3 consists of 14 residues. The CDR3 nucleotides read TGTGCCAGTAGCACCGGGACAGGGACCTACGAGCAGTACTTC. Amino acids: CASSTGTGTYEQYF.

The genes are TRBV7-4 and TRBJ2-5, with no clear D. Looked up from germline, CDR1 is SGHVT and CDR2 is SQSDAQ. V shed 2 bases and J shed 4 bases, with 11 bases lying between them. This CDR3 spans 14 amino acids. CDR3 protein: CASSLQVRLETQYF. In nucleotides, the CDR3 is TGTGCCAGCAGCTTACAGGTGCGTTTAGAGACCCAGTACTTC. Filled out from reference TRBV7-4 and TRBJ2-5, the complete variable domain reads GAGVSQSPRYKVAKRGRDVALRCDSISGHVTLYWYRQTLGQGSEVLTYSQSDAQRDKSGRPSGRFSAERPERSVSTLKIQRTEQGDSAVYLCASSLQVRLETQYFGPGTRLLVL.

The CDR3 region is CASSSGTRQSDTQYF. Here the CDR3 DNA reads TGTGCCAGCAGCTCCGGGACTAGACAGTCAGATACGCAGTATTTT. V gene TRBV7-9 combines with J gene TRBJ2-3; 8 bases fit TRBD2. CDR1 is SEHNR, CDR2 FQNEAQ, per germline (reference sequence). The V segment lost 4 bases and the J segment 4 bases; nucleotides outside the gene matches: 7. The CDR3 extends over 15 amino acids.

This chain links TRBV28 with TRBJ1-1, with 7 bases that match TRBD1. This CDR3 is 16 amino acids long. The J segment lost 0 bases and the V segment lost 5 bases, leaving 9 bases of the junction unmatched. CDR1 and CDR2 (germline): MDHEN, SYDVKM. CDR3 sequence (DNA): TGTGCCAGCAGTCCCCGGGACAGTATTATGAACACTGAAGCTTTCTTT. The encoded protein is CASSPRDSIMNTEAFF.

The chain recombines TRBV2 with TRBJ2-6; D is possibly TRBD1 (6 bases). The CDR3 covers 14 residues. Looked up from germline, CDR1 is SNHLY and CDR2 is FYNNEI. The germline V and J ends were trimmed by 8 bases and 4 bases, with 12 bases remaining between them. CDR3 coding DNA: TGTGCCAGCGAGAGGGGGTCGGGGGCCAACGTCCTGACTTTC. Translated: CASERGSGANVLTF. The full variable domain, completed using reference TRBV2 and TRBJ2-6, is EPEVTQTPSHQVTQMGQEVILRCVPISNHLYFYWYRQILGQKVEFLVSFYNNEISEKSEIFDDQFSVERPDGSNFTLKIRSTKLEDSAMYFCASERGSGANVLTFGAGSRLTVL.

CDR3 nucleotide sequence: TGTGCCAGCAGCCAAGATCCGGGGGGTGACGAGCAGTACTTC. It is translated as CASSQDPGGDEQYF. The chain combines TRBV4-2 with TRBJ2-7, with 7 bases aligning to TRBD2. The CDR3 loop spans 14 amino acids. Germline assignment: CDR1 LGHNA and CDR2 YNFKEQ. The ends lost 0 bases at V and 5 bases at J; junction bases unmatched: 4.

The chain is built from TRBV6-5 and TRBJ1-1; TRBD1 matches at 7 bases. The V segment lost 4 bases and the J segment 4 bases; nucleotides outside the gene matches: 6. Germline V lookup: CDR1 MNHEY, CDR2 SVGAGI. The CDR3 consists of 14 residues. Here the CDR3 DNA reads TGTGCCAGCAGTTCGCGACAGGGTAGCACTGAAGCTTTCTTT. Its translation: CASSSRQGSTEAFF.

The chain has TRBV5-1 and TRBJ2-7, with 7 bases that match TRBD1. Germline CDR1 reads SGHRS; CDR2 reads YFSETQ. V dropped 1 base and J dropped 2; count of bases not matched to a gene: 9. The CDR3 has 16 residues. The CDR3 sequence: CASSLKLSGGTYEQYF. The CDR3 coding sequence is TGCGCCAGCAGCTTGAAATTATCAGGGGGTACCTACGAGCAGTACTTC.

The rearrangement links TRBV6-6 to TRBJ2-7; TRBD2 is a possible D gene (5 bases). Germline CDR1 MNHNY, CDR2 SVGAGI (reference sequence). This CDR3 contains 15 residues. The V end was cut by 2 bases, the J end by 2 bases, with 13 bases between. Here the CDR3 DNA reads TGTGCCAGCAGTTACCAAGCACTAGGAACCTACGAGCAGTACTTC. Translation: CASSYQALGTYEQYF.

The rearrangement links TRBV2 to TRBJ2-3; 7 nucleotides line up with TRBD2. Trimming removed 3 bases from V and 2 bases from J; junction bases left unmatched: 5. The germline gives CDR1 SNHLY, CDR2 FYNNEI. CDR3 length equals 15 residues. CDR3 sequence reads: CASSDDGGYTDTQYF. The DNA for the CDR3 is TGTGCCAGCAGTGATGACGGGGGGTACACAGATACGCAGTATTTT. The full variable domain, its missing parts supplied by reference TRBV2 and TRBJ2-3, is EPEVTQTPSHQVTQMGQEVILRCVPISNHLYFYWYRQILGQKVEFLVSFYNNEISEKSEIFDDQFSVERPDGSNFTLKIRSTKLEDSAMYFCASSDDGGYTDTQYFGPGTRLTVL.

Concerning this clone: An end of the junction does not agree with germline; a read error may underlie this. This rearrangement joins TRBV29-1 to TRBJ1-2, with D perhaps TRBD1 (6 bases). From germline, CDR1 is SQVTM and CDR2 ANQGSEA. This CDR3 contains 14 residues. The CDR3 bases are TGCAGCGTTGACGGTCCAGGGGCGAACTATGGCTACCCCTTC. It specifies CSVDGPGANYGYPF.

The V call is TRBV15, the J call TRBJ2-7, with 7 nucleotides matching TRBD1. The CDR3 spans 15 residues. Germline V lookup: CDR1 LNHNV, CDR2 YYDKDF (reference sequence). V dropped 1 base and J dropped 4; count of bases not matched to a gene: 7. CDR3 sequence: CATSRGAGGLYEQYF. The CDR3 nucleotides read TGTGCCACCAGCAGAGGGGCAGGGGGTCTGTACGAGCAGTACTTC.

This chain uses TRBV18 with TRBJ1-1, with D perhaps matching TRBD1 (5 bases). CDR1 KGHSH and CDR2 LQKENI come from the germline V gene. Trimming took 0 bases from V and 7 from J, leaving 24 bases between them. The CDR3 is made up of 18 amino acids. CDR3 sequence (DNA): TGTGCCAGCTCACCACCGGCGTCACGACCCGCATTGGGGGGTGAAGCTTTCTTT. It specifies CASSPPASRPALGGEAFF.

There are a few counts of this clone. The CDR3 spells CASSFSRQGKGHTF. The CDR3 nucleotides read TGTGCCAGCAGCTTTTCTCGACAGGGCAAAGGTCACACCTTC. J is TRBJ1-2 and V is TRBV6-5, with TRBD1 matching 7 bases. There are 14 residues in the CDR3. The germline V gene has CDR1 MNHEY and CDR2 SVGAGI. With V trimmed by 6 bases and J by 12 bases, 16 bases remained unmatched.

This clone has only one observation. The gene calls are TRBV30 and TRBJ2-3; 13 positions match TRBD2. The V segment lost 1 base and the J segment 4 bases; nucleotides outside the gene matches: 8. The CDR3 is made up of 17 amino acids. CDR1 is GTSNPN, CDR2 SVGIG, per germline (reference sequence). The CDR3 here is CAWSDGLAGVSADTQYF. CDR3 coding DNA: TGTGCCTGGAGTGATGGACTAGCGGGAGTATCTGCAGATACGCAGTATTTT.

This clone has a single count. The gene calls are TRBV28 and TRBJ2-5; a weak D match, TRBD2 (6 bases). Trimming took 3 bases from V and 5 from J, leaving 13 bases between them. Germline V gene data show CDR1 as MDHEN and CDR2 as SYDVKM. There are 14 residues in the CDR3. CDR3 region: CASSFAAGYETQYF. CDR3 nucleotides: TGTGCCAGCAGTTTTGCCGCGGGATATGAGACCCAGTACTTC.

The rearrangement uses TRBV4-2 and TRBJ2-2; 10 bases map to TRBD2. Trimming removed 1 base from V and 6 bases from J; junction bases left unmatched: 5. Looked up from germline, CDR1 is LGHNA and CDR2 is YNFKEQ. The CDR3 runs to 16 residues. The DNA of the CDR3 is TGTGCCAGCAGCCAAGCTAGCGGGAGTTTGGCCGGGGAGCTGTTTTTT. It is translated as CASSQASGSLAGELFF.

The chain joins TRBV27 to TRBJ2-1; D possibly corresponds to TRBD2 (6 bases). The V gene's germline CDR1 is MNHEY and CDR2 SMNVEV (reference sequence). This CDR3 contains 15 residues. V lost 6 bases and J lost 5, with 17 bases in between. The CDR3 region has the DNA TGTGCCAGCAGCTTAACGGGACTCCCTAACAATGAGCAGTTCTTC. Its translation is CASSLTGLPNNEQFF.